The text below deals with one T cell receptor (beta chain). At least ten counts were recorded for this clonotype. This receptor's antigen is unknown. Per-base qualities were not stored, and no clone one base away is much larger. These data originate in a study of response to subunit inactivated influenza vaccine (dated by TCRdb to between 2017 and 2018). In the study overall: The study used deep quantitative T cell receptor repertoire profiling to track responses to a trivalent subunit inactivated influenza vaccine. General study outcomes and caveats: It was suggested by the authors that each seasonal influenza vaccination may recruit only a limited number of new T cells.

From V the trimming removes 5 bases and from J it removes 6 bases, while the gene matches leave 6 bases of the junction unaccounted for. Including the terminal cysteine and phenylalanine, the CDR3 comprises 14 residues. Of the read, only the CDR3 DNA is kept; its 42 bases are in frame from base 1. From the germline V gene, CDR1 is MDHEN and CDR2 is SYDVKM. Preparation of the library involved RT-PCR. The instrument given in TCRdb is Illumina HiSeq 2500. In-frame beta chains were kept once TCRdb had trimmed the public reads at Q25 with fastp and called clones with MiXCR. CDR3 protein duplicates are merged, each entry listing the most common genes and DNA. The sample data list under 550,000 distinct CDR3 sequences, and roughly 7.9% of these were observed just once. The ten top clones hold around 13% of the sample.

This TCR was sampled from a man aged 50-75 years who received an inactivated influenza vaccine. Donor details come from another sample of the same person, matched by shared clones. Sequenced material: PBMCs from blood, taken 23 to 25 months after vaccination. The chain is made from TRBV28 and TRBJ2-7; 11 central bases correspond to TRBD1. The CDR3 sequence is CASSPGQGVGEQYF. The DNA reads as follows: TGTGCCAGCAGTCCGGGACAGGGGGTAGGCGAGCAGTACTTC. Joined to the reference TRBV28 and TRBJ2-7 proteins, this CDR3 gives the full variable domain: DVKVTQSSRYLVKRTGEKVFLECVQDMDHENMFWYRQDPGLGLRLIYFSYDVKMKEKGDIPEGYSVSREKKERFSLILESASTNQTSMYLCASSPGQGVGEQYFGPGTRLTVT.